This T cell receptor beta chain was recorded in a study of T cells in Graves' hyperthyroidism and ophthalmopathy (dated by TCRdb to about 2019). General notes on the study: Peripheral blood was collected at initial diagnosis, before any treatment. The approximately 98 discovery patients were randomly divided into training and test sets at a 7:3 ratio. The study also compared thyroid tissue and blood T-cell repertoires from more than five Graves' hyperthyroidism patients. To identify TCR V-J signatures that set the groups apart, the researchers used a discovery cohort of 100 patients, made up of roughly 45 with Graves' ophthalmopathy and 55 to 65 with stable Graves' hyperthyroidism. After blood sampling, hyperthyroidism patients were treated with methimazole at a starting dose of 30 mg daily, and ophthalmopathy patients were treated with high-dose intravenous methylprednisolone. Prospective prediction of ophthalmopathy was tested in an independent validation cohort of 18 to 20 hyperthyroidism patients and some 17 patients who later progressed to ophthalmopathy. TCR Vbeta CDR3 sequencing of fewer than 150 peripheral blood samples (roughly 41 ophthalmopathy, some 75 hyperthyroidism and roughly 17 progressor patients) is reported in the paper.

Amplification of TCR beta CDR3 regions was carried out from RNA transcripts. A first-round RT-PCR of the TCR CDR3 used the HTBI primer set with the Qiagen OneStep RT-PCR kit. The libraries were constructed in a second round of multiplex PCR and then size-selected and purified. The libraries were sequenced on an Illumina HiSeq2000 using paired-end 100 bp reads. Turning to the authors' computational methods: SOAPnuke was used to process the raw data, removing reads that contained adapters or uncalled bases, had a mean Phred below 15, or lacked an exact match to the constant primer or identifier. COPE v1.2.5 was used to merge the high-quality paired reads, and each unique nucleotide sequence was defined as a clonotype. Clonotypes were aligned to IMGT TRBV, TRBD and TRBJ reference segments using MiTCR v1.1. Only V-J combinations with frequency above 0.0001, covering about 99% of repertoires, were analysed. A TCS score was defined as the ratio between F50 (clonal expansion) and ExV (chaos), using BLOSUM62-based TCRdist between CDR3 peptides within each V-J. Welch's t-statistics and random forest reduced around 520 V-J features to fewer than 15, which were used in a naive Bayes classifier (R e1071). TCRdb itself trimmed the public reads at Q25 with fastp, ran MiXCR and retained productive beta chains. Each record represents a unique CDR3 protein, reported with the most common genes and DNA among its rows. TCRdb's processing, not the authors', yielded these V and J calls. Within this sample are hundreds of thousands of distinct CDR3 sequences, with nearly 20% of them counted one time only. The ten largest account for 47% of the sample.

At least ten counts were recorded for this clonotype. Which antigen it targets is not known. No per-base quality is available; no much larger clone lies one base away. The full study reports these points: Most expanded thyroid clonotypes (frequency above 0.001) were also found in blood, which suggests that blood repertoires may mirror thyroid immune responses. Sample size was not statistically predetermined, and blinding of investigators to group allocation was not performed. In cross-validation, a model built on a 13 V-J signature told ophthalmopathy apart from stable hyperthyroidism with under 90% sensitivity and roughly 81% specificity, and in testing the same model reached 80%/75%. In validation, progression to ophthalmopathy was predicted by the model with about 70% sensitivity and roughly 72% specificity, a median of around 6.5 months before onset.

Ophthalmopathy patients had moderately to severely active disease, Clinical Activity Score of at least 3, NOSPECS grade of at least 4, and duration under 3 months. Patients with uncontrolled infections, other autoimmune diseases, pregnancy or lactation were excluded. Diagnoses were established on the basis of clinical symptoms, serum thyroxine and TRAb, thyroid ultrasound, and orbital computed tomography. PBMCs were isolated from around 10 ml of fresh peripheral blood by Ficoll-Paque density gradient centrifugation. Total RNA was extracted with Trizol reagent, and quality was checked on an Agilent 2100 Bioanalyzer. The TCR was taken from a man aged 35 to 55 with Graves' ophthalmopathy. Sequencing was carried out using blood.

The CDR3 region: CASRNEDRVDGELFF. The nucleotides are TGCGCCAGCAGAAACGAGGACAGGGTGGACGGGGAGCTGTTTTTT. Recombination linked TRBV5-1 to TRBJ2-2, with 8 bases matching TRBD1. After removal of 5 bases from V and 7 bases from J, the junction retains 10 bases not matched to a gene. From cysteine to phenylalanine, the CDR3 is 15 amino acids long. The entry retains the CDR3 DNA only, 45 bases that are in frame from base 1. The germline V gene encodes CDR1 SGHRS and CDR2 YFSETQ.